This T cell receptor (beta chain) was recovered during a study of cytomegalovirus exposure and HLA in healthy donors. V lost 0 bases and J lost 2; bases outside the gene matches: 5. The CDR3 is 15 amino acids. The V gene's germline CDR1 is SGHRS and CDR2 YFSETQ. Study-wide results and limits: Based on reports, TCR beta sequences accurately predicted HLA-A and HLA-B alleles for most subjects.

To note about this clone: The target antigen is unknown.

This PCR relied on a set of 60 Vbeta primers and 13 Jbeta primers. Assay: immunoSEQ multiplex PCR; the TCRdb copy retains only in-frame clones and omits some. This sample has around 99,000 clones, with over 70% found just once. The specimen sequenced was PBMCs. The TCR sequence derives from a man between 25 and 39 years old in good health and CMV-seronegative. The rearrangement uses TRBV5-1 and TRBJ2-7; 7 positions agree with TRBD1. The CDR3 coding sequence is TGCGCCAGCAGCTTGGGGGGACAGCTTGCCTACGAGCAGTACTTC. Its translation is CASSLGGQLAYEQYF.